This TCR beta chain was identified in a study of tumor-infiltrating lymphocytes in primary liver carcinoma. Remarks on this clonotype: A much more abundant neighbour one base away suggests this may be a read error.

The study co-extracted DNA and RNA from around 20-30 mg of unsorted bulk tissue. Patients underwent surgical resection for primary liver carcinoma. Patients showed chronic HBV infection and an absence of prior treatment. Priming with a constant-region primer yielded TCR beta cDNA from 450 to 600 ng total RNA. Modified slightly, ARM-PCR produced TCR beta libraries over three nested multiplex PCR rounds. TCRdb reanalysed the multiplex PCR reads using MiXCR and keeps one entry per CDR3 protein. This table has about 110,000 distinct CDR3 sequences, about 68% appearing once. The source material was liver tumor tissue from sampling region 1. The subset is: tumor region T1, superior pole. The TCR was taken from a woman aged 55-69 years with primary liver carcinoma and hepatitis B virus infection.

The CDR3 DNA reads TGTACCAGCAGCTTGGCCGGGACACATACCTACAATGAGCAGTTCTTC. Residues: CTSSLAGTHTYNEQFF. This chain uses TRBV5-6 with TRBJ2-1, with a possible D match to TRBD1 (6 bases). The CDR3 has 16 residues. Germline CDR1 and CDR2: SGHDT and YYEEEE.